Listed here are 22 T cell receptor beta chains from one sample, sequenced in a study of blood T cell repertoires in COVID-19. The assay was immunoSEQ multiplex PCR, and TCRdb's table has in-frame clones only and misses some. The data hold under 350,000 clones, with roughly 91% observed a single time. Specimen: PBMCs or T cells enriched from blood (not recorded which). These receptors originate from a woman aged 55 to 70 who had recovered from COVID-19.

Of note for this clone: The sample carries other DNA sequences with the same CDR3. V is TRBV2 and J is TRBJ2-3, with 9 bases identical to TRBD1. Germline-derived CDR1 and CDR2 are SNHLY and FYNNEI. V gave up 4 bases and J gave up 3 bases; unmatched junction bases: 5. This CDR3 spans 15 amino acids. The CDR3 DNA sequence: TGTGCCAGCAGTGCCCGACAGGGGGGGACAGATACGCAGTATTTT. Protein sequence: CASSARQGGTDTQYF.

J is TRBJ2-3 and V is TRBV7-2, with TRBD2 matching 16 bases. This CDR3 has 16 amino acids. Losses at the gene ends were 4 bases for V and 3 bases for J; bases not matched to a gene: 1. CDR1 SGHTA and CDR2 FQGNSA come from the germline V gene. In DNA form, the CDR3 reads TGTGCCAGCAGCTCGGGACTAGCGGGGGGGACAGATACGCAGTATTTT. Amino acids: CASSSGLAGGTDTQYF.

The CDR3 DNA is TGTGCCAGCAGCCAAGCCCATAGCTCCGAGCAGTACTTC. It codes for CASSQAHSSEQYF. The genes are TRBV3-1 (or the pseudogene TRBV3-2) and TRBJ2-7, with D uncertain. Germline V lookup: CDR1 LGHDT, CDR2 YNNKEL (reference sequence). The germline V and J ends were trimmed by 1 base and 6 bases, with 10 bases remaining between them. CDR3 length equals 13 residues.

The genes are TRBV9 and TRBJ1-1; D gene unclear. This CDR3 spans 14 amino acids. V gave up 0 bases and J gave up 7 bases, with 13 bases separating them. The V gene's germline CDR1 is SGDLS and CDR2 YYNGEE. CDR3 nucleotides: TGTGCCAGCAGCGTAGCCCCCGAGGAGGGTGAAGCTTTCTTT. This codes for CASSVAPEEGEAFF.

The rearrangement links TRBV6-5 to TRBJ2-1, with 7 nucleotides matching TRBD2. This CDR3 has 11 amino acids. Trimming cost V 5 bases and J 12 bases; bases outside gene matches: 4. The V gene's germline CDR1 is MNHEY and CDR2 SVGAGI. DNA for the CDR3: TGTGCCAGCAGTCCCTCGGGGGGGCAGTTCTTC. It specifies CASSPSGGQFF.

The V call is TRBV29-1, the J call TRBJ2-7, with TRBD1 matching over 10 bases. The CDR3 has 16 residues. Germline V gives CDR1 SQVTM, CDR2 ANQGSEA. V was clipped by 3 bases and J by 3 bases; unmatched bases: 11. CDR3 in amino acids: CSVENSGTGESYEQYF. CDR3 DNA sequence: TGCAGCGTTGAGAACTCCGGGACAGGGGAAAGCTACGAGCAGTACTTC.

The chain carries TRBV5-4 and TRBJ1-4, with 9 bases matching TRBD1. CDR3 size: 18 residues. Germline-derived CDR1 and CDR2 are SGHNT and YYREEE (reference sequence). With 2 bases clipped from V and 0 bases from J, the junction kept 8 bases outside the gene matches. The CDR3 spells CASSFGGTGLATNEKLFF. CDR3 DNA sequence: TGTGCCAGCAGCTTTGGTGGGACAGGGTTGGCAACTAATGAAAAACTGTTTTTT.

The CDR3 coding sequence is TGTGCCAGCAGTGACCCGTTTTCAGATACGCAGTATTTT. Translating it yields CASSDPFSDTQYF. The chain uses TRBV25-1 and TRBJ2-3; D not resolved. The CDR3 length is 13 residues. V lost 3 bases, J lost 4 bases, and 8 bases lay in between. Germline CDR1 and CDR2: MGHDK and SYGVNS.

The rearrangement joins TRBV3-1 (or the pseudogene TRBV3-2) to TRBJ1-1; no definite D call. CDR1 and CDR2 (germline): LGHDT, YNNKEL (reference sequence). Between the trimmed V and J ends, which lost 6 bases and 4 bases, there was a span of 9 bases. This CDR3 is 12 amino acids long. This CDR3 is CASRSTVTEAFF. CDR3 DNA sequence: TGTGCCAGCAGAAGTACGGTCACTGAAGCTTTCTTT.

The V and J genes are TRBV6-6 and TRBJ1-2; D gene unclear. The CDR3 spans 12 residues. Germline V gene sequence: CDR1 MNHNY, CDR2 SVGAGI (reference sequence). Trimming pared 7 bases from V and 8 bases from J, leaving 14 bases between. The CDR3 loop reads CASTMGPEGYTF. CDR3 sequence (DNA): TGTGCCAGCACCATGGGCCCTGAGGGCTACACCTTC.

The rearrangement joins TRBV19 to TRBJ2-3, with TRBD2 matching 12 bases. The CDR3 has 15 residues. In germline, CDR1 is LNHDA, CDR2 SQIVND (reference sequence). After removal of 5 bases from V and 7 bases from J, the junction contained 7 bases not matched to a gene. CDR3 nucleotides: TGTGCCAGTAGTCCCGATACTAGCGGGGGGTATACGCAGTATTTT. Translated, it gives CASSPDTSGGYTQYF.

V is TRBV18 and J is TRBJ1-1; D possibly corresponds to TRBD1 (6 bases). The germline V gene has CDR1 KGHSH and CDR2 LQKENI. The CDR3 has 15 amino acids. V lost 6 bases to trimming and J lost 6 bases, with 20 bases between them. DNA for the CDR3: TGTGCCAGCTCGACAGGCTGGGCTCTGGGAGCTGAAGCTTTCTTT. Translated, it gives CASSTGWALGAEAFF.

This chain joins TRBV27 and TRBJ1-1; D might be TRBD1 (5 bases). Trimming stripped 3 bases from V and 1 base from J, with 6 bases between. The CDR3 consists of 13 residues. CDR1 and CDR2 from the germline V gene are MNHEY and SMNVEV (reference sequence). The CDR3 spells CASSFGQNTEAFF. The CDR3 DNA reads TGTGCCAGCAGTTTCGGACAGAACACTGAAGCTTTCTTT.

The chain carries TRBV19 and TRBJ2-5; tentatively, D is TRBD2 (6 bases). CDR3 length: 16 amino acids. The germline V gene has CDR1 LNHDA and CDR2 SQIVND (reference sequence). V lost 6 bases and J lost 7, with 24 bases in between. This chain's CDR3 is CASSITSLGPGRTQYF. For the CDR3, the DNA is TGTGCCAGTAGCATAACTAGTCTCGGACCCGGGAGGACCCAGTACTTC.

The chain has TRBV27 and TRBJ1-3; D perhaps matches TRBD1 (6 bases). The CDR3 loop spans 18 amino acids. From germline, CDR1 is MNHEY and CDR2 SMNVEV (reference sequence). Trimming took off 0 bases at V and 0 bases at J, with 15 bases between the two ends. CDR3 DNA: TGTGCCAGCAGTTTATCGGGCCGGGGGGCCCGCTCTGGAAACACCATATATTTT. Its protein product is CASSLSGRGARSGNTIYF.

The chain is built from TRBV6-1 and TRBJ1-6; no definite D call. Germline lookup yields CDR1 MNHNS and CDR2 SASEGT. The length of the CDR3 is 13 residues. Trimming shortened V by 2 bases and J by 6 bases, and 5 bases separated the two germline ends. CDR3 residues: CASSEMSNSPLHF. The CDR3 bases are TGTGCCAGCAGTGAAATGAGTAATTCACCCCTCCACTTT.

J is TRBJ2-7 and V is TRBV5-4; 10 nucleotides line up with TRBD2. Looked up from germline, CDR1 is SGHNT and CDR2 is YYREEE (reference sequence). J gave up 2 bases and V 3 bases, and 5 bases lay outside the gene matches. The CDR3 runs to 15 residues. CDR3 sequence reads: CASSYSGGPPYEQYF. The CDR3 region has the DNA TGTGCCAGCAGCTATAGCGGGGGGCCTCCCTACGAGCAGTACTTC. The full variable domain, completed using reference TRBV5-4 and TRBJ2-7, is ETGVTQSPTHLIKTRGQQVTLRCSSQSGHNTVSWYQQALGQGPQFIFQYYREEENGRGNFPPRFSGLQFPNYSSELNVNALELDDSALYLCASSYSGGPPYEQYFGPGTRLTVT.

A word on this clone: This sample includes further DNA sequences coding for the same CDR3. This chain joins TRBV12-3 or TRBV12-4 and TRBJ2-2; no reliable D call. Trimming took 5 bases from V and 5 from J, leaving 9 bases between them. The CDR3 loop spans 13 amino acids. The CDR3: CASSPQNTGELFF. In DNA, the CDR3 is TGTGCCAGCAGTCCCCAAAATACCGGGGAGCTGTTTTTT.

This clone was observed a few times. This chain connects TRBV27 to TRBJ1-2; D remains unclear. The CDR3 runs 14 residues. V lost 0 bases to trimming and J lost 8 bases, with 13 bases between them. The germline V gene encodes CDR1 MNHEY and CDR2 SMNVEV (reference sequence). CDR3 residues: CASSLSPPGWGYTF. CDR3 coding DNA: TGTGCCAGCAGTTTATCCCCGCCAGGTTGGGGCTACACCTTC.

Concerning this clone itself: Its ends do not fully match the called genes, so a read error is possible. This chain joins TRBV7-7 and TRBJ2-5, with 9 positions matching TRBD2. CDR3 length: 15 amino acids. Germline V gene sequence: CDR1 SSHAT, CDR2 FNYEAQ (reference sequence). The CDR3 loop is CASSQLGTSTETQYF. The CDR3 DNA sequence: TGTGCTAGCAGCCAACTTGGGACTAGCACGGAGACCCAGTACTTC.

Of note for this clone: This sample includes further DNA sequences coding for the same CDR3. This rearrangement joins TRBV18 to TRBJ2-7, with TRBD1 matching 7 bases. V trimming: 2 bases; J trimming: 2 bases; junction bases outside the gene matches: 3. This CDR3 spans 14 amino acids. The germline CDR1 and CDR2 sequences are KGHSH and LQKENI. The CDR3 DNA sequence: TGTGCCAGCTCACCAGGACAGGTCACCTACGAGCAGTACTTC. This codes for CASSPGQVTYEQYF. Drawing the rest from reference TRBV18 and TRBJ2-7, the complete variable domain is NAGVMQNPRHLVRRRGQEARLRCSPMKGHSHVYWYRQLPEEGLKFMVYLQKENIIDESGMPKERFSAEFPKEGPSILRIQQVVRGDSAAYFCASSPGQVTYEQYFGPGTRLTVT.

V and J are TRBV10-2 and TRBJ2-1; maybe TRBD1 (6 bases). The V and J ends lost 5 bases and 10 bases respectively, with 15 bases between them. In germline, CDR1 is WSHSY, CDR2 SAAADI. This CDR3 is built from 13 residues. The CDR3 DNA reads as TGCGCCAGCAGTCAGGGAATGGGACAAGAGCAGTTCTTC. Its protein product is CASSQGMGQEQFF.